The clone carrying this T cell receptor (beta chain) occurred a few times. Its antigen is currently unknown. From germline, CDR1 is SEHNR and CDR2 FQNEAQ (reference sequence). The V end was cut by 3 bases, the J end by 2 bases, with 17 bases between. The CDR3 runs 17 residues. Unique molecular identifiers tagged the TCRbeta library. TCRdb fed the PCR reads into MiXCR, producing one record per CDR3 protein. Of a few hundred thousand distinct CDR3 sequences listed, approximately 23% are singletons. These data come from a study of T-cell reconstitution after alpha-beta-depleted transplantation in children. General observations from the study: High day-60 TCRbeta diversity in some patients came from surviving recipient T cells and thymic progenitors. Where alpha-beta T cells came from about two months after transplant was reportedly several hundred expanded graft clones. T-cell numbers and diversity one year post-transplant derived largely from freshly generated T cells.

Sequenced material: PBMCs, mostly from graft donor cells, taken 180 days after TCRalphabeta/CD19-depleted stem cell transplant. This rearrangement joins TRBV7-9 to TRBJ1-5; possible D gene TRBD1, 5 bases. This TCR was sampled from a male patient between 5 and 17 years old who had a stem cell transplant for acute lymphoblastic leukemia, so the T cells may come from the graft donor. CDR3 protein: CASSLGLGQFGNQPQHF. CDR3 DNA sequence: TGTGCCAGCAGCTTGGGGTTGGGGCAATTCGGCAATCAGCCCCAGCATTTT.